Listed here are 31 T cell receptor beta chains from one sample, sequenced in a study of OX40 agonist ivuxolimab in advanced cancers. Using immunoSEQ multiplex PCR, the repertoire was profiled, and TCRdb retains in-frame clones only, with some absent. The repertoire holds roughly 86,000 clones, with approximately 90% as singletons. Sequences were derived from CD4+ or CD8+ T cells sorted from blood, sampled in a trial of the OX40 agonist ivuxolimab. Receptors were obtained from an adult with an advanced solid tumor such as melanoma, head and neck, liver or kidney cancer.

This rearrangement joins TRBV18 to TRBJ2-1, with D possibly TRBD2 on 5 matching bases. Trimming stripped 2 bases from V and 10 bases from J, with 9 bases between. Germline-derived CDR1 and CDR2 are KGHSH and LQKENI. This CDR3 comprises 12 residues. The CDR3 is CASSPTTGEQFF. CDR3 sequence (DNA): TGTGCCAGCTCACCAACCACGGGGGAGCAGTTCTTC. The full variable domain, with the rest looked up from reference TRBV18 and TRBJ2-1, is NAGVMQNPRHLVRRRGQEARLRCSPMKGHSHVYWYRQLPEEGLKFMVYLQKENIIDESGMPKERFSAEFPKEGPSILRIQQVVRGDSAAYFCASSPTTGEQFFGPGTRLTVL.

This chain joins TRBV11-3 and TRBJ1-5, with D uncertain. V lost 0 bases and J lost 7, with 7 bases in between. CDR1 and CDR2 (germline): SGHNT, YENEEA. This CDR3 is built from 13 residues. The DNA of the CDR3 is TGTGCCAGCAGCTTAGATCGCGGCCAGCCCCAGCATTTT. Its translation: CASSLDRGQPQHF.

The chain carries TRBV2 and TRBJ2-5; D call uncertain. Between the trimmed V and J ends, which lost 1 base and 7 bases, there was a span of 10 bases. The CDR3 sequence is 13 residues long. CDR1 and CDR2 from the germline V gene are SNHLY and FYNNEI. CDR3 amino acids: CASSEGKVRTQYF. In DNA form, the CDR3 reads TGTGCCAGCAGTGAAGGAAAGGTCCGGACCCAGTACTTC.

This clone was recorded only once. The rearrangement joins TRBV10-3 to TRBJ1-1, with D unresolved. The V end was cut by 6 bases, the J end by 4 bases, with 12 bases between. The CDR3 contains 13 residues. CDR1 is ENHRY, CDR2 SYGVKD, per germline. The CDR3 sequence is CAIRKTESTEAFF. As DNA, the CDR3 is TGTGCCATCAGAAAGACTGAGAGCACTGAAGCTTTCTTT.

This clone was counted between two and nine times. The chain recombines TRBV29-1 with TRBJ1-1; unclear D gene. The V and J ends lost 0 bases and 10 bases respectively, with 6 bases between them. In germline, CDR1 is SQVTM, CDR2 ANQGSEA. This CDR3 has 10 residues. The CDR3 is CSVEEGVAFF. The CDR3 DNA is TGCAGCGTTGAAGAAGGAGTAGCTTTCTTT.

This chain links TRBV4-2 with TRBJ1-2; D unclear. V lost 0 bases and J 8 bases, leaving 13 bases between the germline ends. This CDR3 comprises 14 residues. Germline CDR1 LGHNA, CDR2 YNFKEQ. The chain's CDR3 is CASSQDTYGRGYTF. CDR3 coding DNA: TGTGCCAGCAGCCAAGATACGTACGGACGGGGCTACACCTTC.

V is TRBV4-1 and J is TRBJ2-2; the match to TRBD1 covers 8 bases. V was pared by 2 bases and J by 9 bases, with 8 bases of the junction left unmatched. The CDR3 runs to 15 residues. The V gene's germline CDR1 is MGHRA and CDR2 YSYEKL. As DNA, the CDR3 is TGCGCCAGCAGCCAAAACAGGGGGGTGGGCAGGGAGCTGTTTTTT. This sequence encodes CASSQNRGVGRELFF.

The sample holds one count of this clone. In DNA form, the CDR3 reads TGTGCCAGCTCACCAGGGGAGGACACTGAAGCTTTCTTT. Translating gives CASSPGEDTEAFF. The chain links TRBV18 to TRBJ1-1; D not certain. CDR3 size: 13 residues. Trimming shortened V by 2 bases and J by 3 bases, and 7 bases separated the two germline ends. Germline V lookup: CDR1 KGHSH, CDR2 LQKENI.

The chain couples TRBV7-8 to TRBJ1-1; possibly TRBD1 for D (5 bases). Trimming cost V 2 bases and J 0 bases, with 10 bases left between them. CDR1 and CDR2 (germline): SGHVS, FQNEAQ. CDR3 length equals 15 residues. The CDR3 DNA reads TGTGCCAGCAGCTTACAAGGGACGGTGAACACTGAAGCTTTCTTT. This sequence encodes CASSLQGTVNTEAFF.

V usage is TRBV5-4 and J usage is TRBJ2-7, with TRBD1 as a possible D gene (6 bases). The germline CDR1 and CDR2 sequences are SGHNT and YYREEE (reference sequence). This CDR3 has 14 residues. The germline V and J ends were trimmed by 2 bases and 0 bases, with 9 bases remaining between them. The CDR3 protein is CASSFGTLSYEQYF. The CDR3 coding sequence is TGTGCCAGCAGCTTCGGGACACTCTCCTACGAGCAGTACTTC.

V gene TRBV2 combines with J gene TRBJ2-7; TRBD2 matches 14 bases. CDR3 length equals 15 residues. Losses at the gene ends were 3 bases for V and 11 bases for J; bases not matched to a gene: 9. Germline V gene sequence: CDR1 SNHLY, CDR2 FYNNEI. This chain's CDR3 is CASSEAGLAGERKYF. As DNA, the CDR3 is TGTGCCAGCAGTGAGGCGGGACTAGCGGGAGAACGGAAGTACTTC.

The J gene is TRBJ1-1, the V gene TRBV2; perhaps TRBD1 as D (5 bases). CDR3 length: 12 amino acids. The germline gives CDR1 SNHLY, CDR2 FYNNEI. V lost 3 bases and J lost 12, with 14 bases in between. The CDR3 reads CASSDYGASPFF. CDR3 nucleotides: TGTGCCAGCAGTGACTATGGGGCGTCCCCTTTCTTT.

V is TRBV5-1 and J is TRBJ1-4; D not certain. Germline-derived CDR1 and CDR2 are SGHRS and YFSETQ. The CDR3 totals 14 residues. Trimming removed 4 bases at V and 8 bases at J, with 15 bases between. The CDR3 nucleotides read TGCGCCAGCAGCCGGTCAGCAGACGGAGAAAAACTGTTTTTT. Amino acids: CASSRSADGEKLFF.

This rearrangement joins TRBV28 to TRBJ1-2; maybe TRBD1 (6 bases). The length of the CDR3 is 17 residues. With 5 bases removed from V and 2 bases from J, the gap between germline ends came to 21 bases. The germline gives CDR1 MDHEN, CDR2 SYDVKM. As DNA, the CDR3 is TGTGCCAGCAGTCCCGAAACCGGGACAACAAAAAACTATGGCTACACCTTC. Encoded protein: CASSPETGTTKNYGYTF.

This chain uses TRBV7-2 with TRBJ1-4; D is perhaps TRBD1 (6 bases). V shed 1 base and J shed 15 bases, with 21 bases lying between them. The length of the CDR3 is 15 residues. The V gene's germline CDR1 is SGHTA and CDR2 FQGNSA. As DNA, the CDR3 is TGTGCCAGCAGCTTAGAGTTTGCGGCGGGAGGGGGGTTGTTTTTT. Translating gives CASSLEFAAGGGLFF. Full variable domain (missing parts from reference TRBV7-2 and TRBJ1-4): GAGVSQSPSNKVTEKGKDVELRCDPISGHTALYWYRQSLGQGLEFLIYFQGNSAPDKSGLPSDRFSAERTGGSVSTLTIQRTQQEDSAVYLCASSLEFAAGGGLFFGSGTQLSVL.

In regard to this clone: The sample has other DNA sequences that encode this CDR3 too. The rearrangement uses TRBV9 and TRBJ2-5; 7 bases fit TRBD2. V was clipped by 1 base and J by 5 bases; unmatched bases: 8. The CDR3 covers 15 residues. In germline, CDR1 is SGDLS, CDR2 YYNGEE. CDR3 region: CASSVTGTKGETQYF. Written as DNA, the CDR3 is TGTGCCAGCAGCGTAACCGGGACTAAGGGGGAGACCCAGTACTTC. Full variable domain (outside the CDR3, taken from reference TRBV9 and TRBJ2-5): DSGVTQTPKHLITATGQRVTLRCSPRSGDLSVYWYQQSLDQGLQFLIQYYNGEERAKGNILERFSAQQFPDLHSELNLSSLELGDSALYFCASSVTGTKGETQYFGPGTRLLVL.

V gene TRBV7-6 combines with J gene TRBJ2-5; the match to TRBD2 covers 13 bases. Germline assignment: CDR1 SGHVS and CDR2 FNYEAQ. After removal of 4 bases from V and 1 base from J, the junction contained 6 bases not matched to a gene. The CDR3 extends over 17 amino acids. The CDR3, as DNA: TGTGCCAGCAGCTATGGACTAGCGGGAGCGGGCCAAGAGACCCAGTACTTC. Translation: CASSYGLAGAGQETQYF.

This clone was detected once. The V gene is TRBV15, the J gene TRBJ2-2; 8 positions match TRBD1. This CDR3 has 13 amino acids. J was trimmed by 7 bases and V by 5 bases; bases with no gene match: 3. The germline V gene encodes CDR1 LNHNV and CDR2 YYDKDF (reference sequence). The CDR3 reads CATSGQGGGELFF. The CDR3, as DNA: TGTGCCACCAGCGGACAGGGTGGCGGGGAGCTGTTTTTT.

The chain combines TRBV28 with TRBJ2-3; possible D gene TRBD1, 5 bases. Germline values: CDR1 MDHEN, CDR2 SYDVKM. The CDR3 is made up of 16 amino acids. V shed 2 bases and J shed 0 bases, with 12 bases lying between them. CDR3 in DNA: TGTGCCAGCAGTTTAAGGGGCCGAGTTAGCACAGATACGCAGTATTTT. This sequence encodes CASSLRGRVSTDTQYF.

The chain carries TRBV28 and TRBJ1-4; a weak D match, TRBD1 (5 bases). V was clipped by 3 bases and J by 0 bases, with 11 bases between them. Germline V gene data show CDR1 as MDHEN and CDR2 as SYDVKM. The CDR3 contains 16 residues. The CDR3 protein is CASSFSGGATNEKLFF. CDR3 DNA sequence: TGTGCCAGCAGTTTTAGTGGGGGGGCAACTAATGAAAAACTGTTTTTT.

The chain uses TRBV11-2 and TRBJ1-3; D is unresolved. This CDR3 has 15 residues. Trimming pared 5 bases from V and 2 bases from J, leaving 13 bases between. Germline V gene lookup returns CDR1 SGHAT and CDR2 FQNNGV. The CDR3, as DNA: TGTGCCAGCAGCCCTTTCGCCGGGGCTGGAAACACCATATATTTT. Amino acids: CASSPFAGAGNTIYF.

J is TRBJ2-3 and V is TRBV7-8, with 12 bases aligning to TRBD2. Germline lookup yields CDR1 SGHVS and CDR2 FQNEAQ. There are 15 residues in the CDR3. The V and J ends lost 3 bases and 8 bases, in that order; junction bases with no gene match: 6. The CDR3 sequence is CASSLASGRAGTQYF. CDR3 nucleotides: TGTGCCAGCAGCTTGGCTAGCGGGAGGGCGGGTACGCAGTATTTT.

The CDR3 reads CASSYSAGAYEQYF. For the CDR3, the DNA is TGTGCCAGCAGTTACTCGGCGGGGGCCTACGAGCAGTACTTC. The chain is built from TRBV6-5 and TRBJ2-5, with TRBD2 identical over 7 bases. The better agreement between TRBJ2-7 and the DNA end casts doubt on the J call. Per the germline V gene, CDR1 is MNHEY and CDR2 is SVGAGI. The CDR3 runs 14 residues.

V usage is TRBV7-2 and J usage is TRBJ2-5; D remains ambiguous. V was clipped by 3 bases and J by 5 bases, with 1 base between them. CDR3 length: 10 amino acids. Germline values: CDR1 SGHTA, CDR2 FQGNSA. CDR3 region: CASSLETQYF. DNA for the CDR3: TGTGCCAGCAGCTTGGAGACCCAGTACTTC.

The chain carries TRBV6-1 and TRBJ2-5, with D hard to call. In germline, CDR1 is MNHNS, CDR2 SASEGT. The CDR3 consists of 13 residues. With 3 bases removed from V and 1 base from J, the gap between germline ends came to 6 bases. CDR3 residues: CASSDLFQETQYF. The CDR3 coding sequence is TGTGCCAGCAGTGACCTATTCCAAGAGACCCAGTACTTC.

V usage is TRBV29-1 and J usage is TRBJ2-7; TRBD1 or TRBD2 may be the D gene (6 bases each). This CDR3 comprises 12 residues. Germline values: CDR1 SQVTM, CDR2 ANQGSEA. Trimming shortened V by 7 bases and J by 2 bases, and 12 bases separated the two germline ends. The CDR3 loop reads CSGTGAAYEQYF. The DNA of the CDR3 is TGCAGCGGGACGGGGGCGGCCTACGAGCAGTACTTC.

Regarding this clone: One junction end disagrees with the germline gene, perhaps due to a read error. This chain joins TRBV5-8 and TRBJ1-2; 9 nucleotides match TRBD1. CDR1 is SGHTS, CDR2 YDEGEE, per germline. The CDR3 runs to 19 residues. The CDR3 reads CASRFELVQGAFIVYGYTF. DNA for the CDR3: TGTGCCAGCCGCTTCGAGCTCGTACAGGGGGCTTTTATTGTCTATGGCTACACCTTC. Using reference TRBV5-8 and TRBJ1-2 for the parts outside the CDR3, the full variable domain is EAGVTQSPTHLIKTRGQQATLRCSPISGHTSVYWYQQALGLGLQFLLWYDEGEERNRGNFPPRFSGRQFPNYSSELNVNALELEDSALYLCASRFELVQGAFIVYGYTFGSGTRLTVV.

The chain links TRBV20-1 to TRBJ2-6; D unclear. The CDR3 length is 11 residues. Germline V gene sequence: CDR1 DFQATT, CDR2 SNEGSKA (reference sequence). V lost 5 bases, J lost 4 bases, and 3 bases lay in between. In DNA, the CDR3 is TGCAGTGCTCAGGGGGCCAACGTCCTGACTTTC. Translation: CSAQGANVLTF.

The chain couples TRBV25-1 to TRBJ2-2; no definite D call. V gave up 8 bases and J gave up 4 bases, with 8 bases separating them. Germline loops: CDR1 MGHDK, CDR2 SYGVNS. The CDR3 totals 12 residues. The DNA of the CDR3 is TGTGCCAGCGGAAGTTCCACCGGGGAGCTGTTTTTT. This translates into CASGSSTGELFF.

The chain links TRBV7-8 to TRBJ1-1; D gene ambiguous. CDR1 is SGHVS and CDR2 is FQNEAQ in the germline V gene. Trimming pared 1 base from V and 0 bases from J, leaving 9 bases between. This CDR3 region has 15 residues. The CDR3 sequence is CASSLVPSMNTEAFF. The DNA for the CDR3 is TGTGCCAGCAGCTTAGTCCCGAGTATGAACACTGAAGCTTTCTTT.

About this clone itself: Other DNA sequences in the sample encode the same CDR3. V is TRBV18 and J is TRBJ2-7; no clear D gene. Per the germline V gene, CDR1 is KGHSH and CDR2 is LQKENI. This CDR3 has 13 amino acids. The V gene lost 3 bases and the J gene lost 2 bases, with 8 bases spanning the gap. The CDR3 region has the DNA TGTGCCAGCTCACCTCCTACCGCCTACGAGCAGTACTTC. Residues: CASSPPTAYEQYF.